What follows is one TCR beta chain and its context. The target of this receptor is not known. No base quality values were provided; no much bigger clone lies one nucleotide off. This record comes from a study of cytomegalovirus exposure and HLA in healthy donors (dated by TCRdb to about 2017). For the study in its entirety: According to an earlier analysis of 587 of the donors, some 170 million T cells yielded 95 million to 140 million unique TCR beta sequences and about 280 Gb of sequence data. An early release covering roughly 600 HLA-typed donors comprised 300 to 350 gigabases of sequencing data and some 79 million unique TCR sequences. The genetic ancestry cluster associated with self-reported Caucasian donors included 80% to 90% of the 300 to 400 genotyped donors. The study aimed to test whether signatures of past pathogen exposure could be identified by cataloging public T cell receptors. The T cell repertoires of 670 or so subjects were profiled by immunosequencing and related to cytomegalovirus serostatus. In addition to the first cohort of 666 subjects, a separate validation cohort of approximately 130 different subjects was used. To predict cytomegalovirus infection status, the study combined high-throughput TCR immunosequencing, statistical association of individual TCRs with disease status, and machine learning. A later analysis re-examined previously published TCR beta repertoires from more than 550 donors and added high-resolution HLA genotyping to investigate patterns of TCR occurrence. Rather than drawing on any new phenotypic data, the later analysis identified candidate immune exposures from TCR beta sequences and the way those sequences occurred across donors. To decide whether each TCR beta V gene segment behaved as functional or pseudogenic, an earlier analysis of some 540 of the donors relied on high-throughput TCR beta sequencing. Donor age, sex, ethnicity and CMV serostatus were compiled together with the repertoire data. A later genetic analysis took genome-wide SNP genotypes for about three fifths of the 666 donors and used that subset as a discovery cohort. Every discovery cohort repertoire had been produced on one sequencing platform. HLA typing covered class I and class II loci at four-digit resolution. Typing coverage varied by locus: 629-630 donors for A, B, C, DRB1 and DQB1; 500 to 550 for DQA1; over 600 for DPA1; approximately 490 for DPB1. Several DR-DQ haplotypes were treated as single units for association and clustering because of strong linkage in the cohort. Across some 400 genotyped donors of the cohort, an average of about 220,000 unique TCR beta nucleotide sequences per donor were sequenced, and roughly a sixth of those sequences were non-productive.

Based on the germline V gene, the CDR1 and CDR2 sequences are SNHLY and FYNNEI. Taken from cysteine to phenylalanine, the CDR3 has 14 residues. Only CDR3 DNA remains: 42 bases, in frame from the first base. Trimming takes 9 bases off V and 0 bases off J; junction bases not matched to a gene: 7. Overall results and qualifications from the work: In the study, roughly 160 TCR beta chains were listed as associated with cytomegalovirus. In this cohort, only TCR beta chains were sequenced, and detectable features were limited by the absence of alpha or paired-chain data. Cytomegalovirus status was reported to be diagnosed by the classifier with high specificity and sensitivity in both the original and validation cohorts. A cluster of highly shared sequence variants was judged likely to represent a technical artifact of the sequencing pipeline. In a later analysis, TCR association rates were found to vary across HLA loci, with the most associated TCRs seen for DRB1 alleles and the fewest for HLA-C alleles. A later analysis found that HLA-associated TCR beta chains were more clonally expanded and had lower generation probabilities than equally common non-associated chains. The 87-base-pair reads could not distinguish some IMGT-functional V segments, including TRBV6-2 and TRBV6-3, so those segments were excluded. A further reported finding was that TCR beta sequences accurately predicted the HLA-A and HLA-B alleles for most subjects in the first cohort. Assigning TCR associations to individual alleles was difficult when HLA alleles, especially DR and DQ, strongly co-occurred. A later analysis reported that several top co-occurrence clusters appeared linked to parvovirus B19, influenza, CMV and Epstein-Barr virus. About 17 rarely observed V segments, including chromosome 9 orphons, were excluded from the earlier analysis of about 600 of the donors because counts were too low. An association between a missense DCLRE1C variant and V-gene and J-gene trimming of TCR beta chains was found in a later genetic analysis and replicated in an independent cohort. A later genetic analysis reported fewer N-insertions in productive TCRs among donors in an Asian-associated ancestry cluster than the approximately 670-donor mean. In an earlier analysis of about 550 of the donors, most TCR beta V segments were observed in productive rearrangements about 87% or about 30% of the time, broadly matching IMGT annotations. A few of the identified cytomegalovirus-associated TCR beta chains were confirmed in vitro to be specific for cytomegalovirus antigens. The authors suggested that the approach could potentially be extended to other disease states and immunological phenotypes. Most CMV-associated TCR beta chains appeared to be HLA-restricted in a later analysis, and the HLA associations seemed to be driven largely by CMV exposure. Most TCR sequences were seen in very few donors, while some public TCRs were found in many individuals. Presence/absence analyses assumed roughly uniform sequencing depth across donors, an assumption that may not hold. Correlated functional status among segregating V segments might reflect linkage disequilibrium, but an unknown experimental factor could not be ruled out. Immune exposure information for the cohort was limited to CMV serostatus. A later analysis associated 17,000 or so TCR beta sequences with specific HLA alleles at a false discovery rate of 0.05. Because some donors lacked HLA typing at each locus, the association tests relied only on the typed subset.

In total, over 600 healthy bone marrow donors made up the cohort. At the time of sampling, all cohort members were nominally healthy, though unrecorded immune exposures were likely present. The donor was CMV seronegative and belonged to the group of around 350 seronegative cohort members. Each donor provided a peripheral blood sample, and peripheral blood mononuclear cells were used for TCR beta sequencing. Genomic DNA extraction from the blood cell samples was performed with the Qiagen DNeasy Blood Extraction Kit. Libraries came from the immunoSEQ multiplex PCR assay. For the multiplex PCR, a mixture combining 60 forward primers for TCR Vbeta segments and 13 reverse primers for TCR Jbeta segments was used. Amplification of the CDR3 region of rearranged TCR beta genes was performed with a multiplex PCR assay on genomic DNA. On the Illumina HiSeq System, the amplified TCR beta libraries were sequenced as 87-base-pair reads. The study's own analysis went as follows. In a later analysis, tens of millions of unique TCR beta chains were counted across the roughly 670 repertoires, and around 10 million of these chains were shared by at least two donors. To remove PCR and sequencing errors, raw reads were error-corrected and collapsed into unique sequences using a nearest-neighbor algorithm that merged closely related sequences. To assign V, D and J gene segments, CDR3 sequences were aligned to IMGT reference sequences. Each retained sequence needed at least a six-nucleotide match to both a V gene segment and a J gene segment. Rearrangements were called productive when the CDR3 lacked stop codons and stayed in frame with V and J; all others were non-productive. Following IMGT convention, CDR3 was defined as the stretch from the second conserved V-encoded cysteine up to the conserved J-encoded phenylalanine. The earlier analysis of roughly 590 of the donors excluded any sequence lacking an unambiguous match to a single V gene segment. An earlier analysis of a few hundred of the donors classified V segments as functional when productive rearrangements were above 56.7% and as segregating when the standard deviation between donors was above 5%. To diagnose cytomegalovirus status from the catalog of TCR beta chain sequences, a statistical classification framework was built. In a later analysis, TCR nucleotide sequences were compared against IMGT/GENE-DB human TR gene sequences so that V and J genes could be assigned. In a later analysis, CDR3 sequences and most-parsimonious VDJ recombination scenarios were assigned using the TCRdist pipeline. A later analysis defined each TCR beta chain by its CDR3 amino acid sequence plus V-gene family, and excluded reads lacking a unique V-gene family. To address suspected cross-contamination and a sequencing artifact, a later analysis removed around 590 highly shared, low-generation-probability nucleotide sequences. For each public chain, a later analysis derived a clonal expansion index from normalized ranks of inferred template counts within each repertoire. A later analysis computed generation probabilities with a VDJ recombination model fitted to out-of-frame rearrangements, and checked the results against IGoR. In a later analysis, TCR-TCR, TCR-HLA and TCR-CMV co-occurrence was scored with hypergeometric tests, and a repertoire-size bias correction was applied to TCR pairs. In a later analysis, false discovery rates were estimated by permuting HLA or CMV assignments 20 times. A later analysis grouped co-occurring TCRs with DBSCAN, adding TCRdist sequence similarity when clustering within HLA-allele-positive subsets. Repertoires with fewer than 30,000 or more than 120,000 public chains, plus five repertoires with anomalous nucleotide sharing, were excluded from co-occurrence clustering. TCRdb took over this immuneACCESS table, retaining in-frame rearrangements with V and J assigned. Such tables are incomplete; in checked studies, under half of the missing clones stem from an unresolved V gene, and the remainder is unexplained. The V and J calls and clone size are taken from that table; D and trimming were inferred from the DNA. The sample includes 110,000 to 150,000 clones, with approximately 80% observed a single time. The ten largest clones take up approximately 4% of the sample.

The TCR sequence derives from a male donor in good health and CMV-seronegative. Sequencing input: PBMCs. The chain joins TRBV2 to TRBJ2-7, and 8 junctional nucleotides match TRBD1. The nucleotide sequence is TGTGCCAGAACAAAGGACAGGGACTCCTACGAGCAGTACTTC. This is translated as CARTKDRDSYEQYF.